This T cell receptor (beta chain) came from a study of T cells in Graves' hyperthyroidism and ophthalmopathy (dated by TCRdb to about 2019). For context, the study as a whole: Peripheral blood was sampled at the time of initial diagnosis, prior to any treatment. Thyroid tissue and blood T-cell repertoires from six Graves' hyperthyroidism patients were also compared in the study. For training and testing, the 100 or so patients in the discovery cohort were randomly divided in a 7:3 ratio. The paper reports TCR Vbeta CDR3 sequencing of some 140 peripheral blood samples: under 45 ophthalmopathy, under 80 hyperthyroidism and some 17 progressor patients. Once sampling was done, hyperthyroidism patients were given methimazole at a starting dose of 30 mg daily, whereas ophthalmopathy patients were given high-dose intravenous methylprednisolone. To identify distinguishing TCR V-J signatures, a discovery cohort of about 95 patients was used, comprising some 45 with Graves' ophthalmopathy and approximately 57 with stable Graves' hyperthyroidism. An independent validation cohort of 18 to 20 hyperthyroidism patients and more than 15 patients who later progressed to ophthalmopathy tested prospective prediction of ophthalmopathy. Results and caveats for the whole study, not just this receptor: In validation, progression to ophthalmopathy was predicted by the model with 70.59% sensitivity and 72.22% specificity, a median of 6.5 months before onset. No statistical method was used to fix the sample size in advance, and group allocation was not hidden from the investigators. A model built on a 13 V-J signature distinguished ophthalmopathy from stable hyperthyroidism, reaching approximately 89% sensitivity and approximately 81% specificity in cross-validation and 80%/75% in testing. Blood samples also contained most of the expanded thyroid clonotypes (frequency above 0.001), which suggests that blood repertoires may reflect thyroid immune responses.

Ophthalmopathy patients had moderately to severely active disease, with a Clinical Activity Score of 3 or more, a NOSPECS grade of 4 or more, and a disease duration of less than 3 months. The study excluded patients with uncontrolled infections, other autoimmune diseases, pregnancy or lactation. Diagnoses were based on clinical symptoms, serum thyroxine and TRAb, thyroid ultrasound and orbital computed tomography. PBMCs were isolated from 8 to 10 ml of fresh peripheral blood by Ficoll-Paque density gradient centrifugation. Total RNA was extracted with Trizol reagent, and quality was checked on an Agilent 2100 Bioanalyzer. Amplification of TCR beta CDR3 regions was carried out from RNA transcripts. A first-round RT-PCR of the TCR CDR3 used the HTBI primer set with the Qiagen OneStep RT-PCR kit. Libraries were constructed in a second round of multiplex PCR, after which size selection and purification were carried out. Sequencing of the libraries was done on an Illumina HiSeq2000 using paired-end 100 bp reads. On the study's bioinformatics: SOAPnuke was used to process the raw data, with reads discarded if the reads contained adapters or uncalled bases, had a mean Phred below 15, or lacked an exact constant-primer or identifier match. High-quality paired reads were merged using COPE v1.2.5, and each unique nucleotide sequence was defined as a clonotype. MiTCR v1.1 was used to align the clonotypes against IMGT TRBV, TRBD and TRBJ reference segments. Only V-J combinations with frequency above 0.0001, covering 99% to 99.2% of repertoires, were analysed. The TCS score was defined as the ratio of F50 (clonal expansion) to E x V (chaos), calculated using BLOSUM62-based TCRdist between CDR3 peptides within each V-J. Welch's t-statistics and random forest reduced fewer than 600 V-J features to about 12, which were used in a naive Bayes classifier (R e1071). Clones were called with MiXCR by TCRdb after fastp trimmed the public reads at Q25, and only in-frame beta chains were retained. Rows matching on CDR3 protein sequence are summarized as one entry with the most common DNA and genes. TCRdb's processing, not the authors', yielded these V and J calls. Within this sample are some 570,000 distinct CDR3 sequences, with 17% of them counted one time only. The leading ten clones occupy 17% of the sample.

This clonotype was detected a few times. It lacks a known antigen. No base qualities exist here, and no much larger clone lies one base off it. V loses 0 bases of germline sequence and J loses 4 bases, and the interval between the two ends is 12 bases. CDR3 length: 15 amino acids, cysteine to phenylalanine. The entry retains the CDR3 DNA only, 45 bases that are in frame from base 1. Taken from the germline V gene (reference sequence), the CDR1 and CDR2 loops are MNHNY and SVGAGI. The material sequenced was blood. The chain is made from TRBV6-6 and TRBJ1-1, with TRBD1 tentatively as D gene (5 bases match). The clonotype originates from a woman aged 18 to 35 with Graves' ophthalmopathy. Here the CDR3 is given as CASSYSRGAGTEAFF. The nucleotide sequence is TGTGCCAGCAGTTACTCACGGGGCGCGGGCACTGAAGCTTTCTTT.